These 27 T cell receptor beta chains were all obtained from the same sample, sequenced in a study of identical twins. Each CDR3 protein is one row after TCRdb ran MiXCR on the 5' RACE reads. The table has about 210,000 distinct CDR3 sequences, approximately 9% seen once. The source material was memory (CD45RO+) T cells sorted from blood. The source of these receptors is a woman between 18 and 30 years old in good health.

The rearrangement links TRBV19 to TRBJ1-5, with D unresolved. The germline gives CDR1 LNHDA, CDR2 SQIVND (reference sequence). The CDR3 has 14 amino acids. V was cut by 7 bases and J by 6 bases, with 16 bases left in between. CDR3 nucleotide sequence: TGTGCCAGTACAGGACCAAGTTTGAGTCAGCCCCAGCATTTT. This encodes CASTGPSLSQPQHF. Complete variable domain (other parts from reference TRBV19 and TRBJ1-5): DGGITQSPKYLFRKEGQNVTLSCEQNLNHDAMYWYRQDPGQGLRLIYYSQIVNDFQKGDIAEGYSVSREKKESFPLTVTSAQKNPTAFYLCASTGPSLSQPQHFGDGTRLSIL.

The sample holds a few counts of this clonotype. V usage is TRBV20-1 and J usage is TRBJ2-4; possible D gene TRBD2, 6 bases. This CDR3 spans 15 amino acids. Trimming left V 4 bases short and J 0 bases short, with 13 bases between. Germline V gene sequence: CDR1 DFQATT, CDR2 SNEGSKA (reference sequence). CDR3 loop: CSAMREALAKNIQYF. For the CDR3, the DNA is TGCAGTGCTATGAGGGAGGCCCTAGCCAAAAACATTCAGTACTTC.

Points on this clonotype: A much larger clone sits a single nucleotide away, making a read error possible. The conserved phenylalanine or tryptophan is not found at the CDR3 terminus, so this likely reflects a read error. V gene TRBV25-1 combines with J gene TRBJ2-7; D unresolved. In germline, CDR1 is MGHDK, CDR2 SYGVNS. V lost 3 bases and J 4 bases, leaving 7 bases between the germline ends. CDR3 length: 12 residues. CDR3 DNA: TGTGCCAGCAGTGAGGGTTTTTACGAGCAGTACTCC. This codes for CASSEGFYEQYS.

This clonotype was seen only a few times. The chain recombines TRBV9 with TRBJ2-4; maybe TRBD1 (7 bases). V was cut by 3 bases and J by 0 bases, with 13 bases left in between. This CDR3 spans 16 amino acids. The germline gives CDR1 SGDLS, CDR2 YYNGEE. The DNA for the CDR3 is TGTGCCAGCAGCGCCGCAGGGGGGCGAGCCAAAAACATTCAGTACTTC. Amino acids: CASSAAGGRAKNIQYF. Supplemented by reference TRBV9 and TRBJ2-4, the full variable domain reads DSGVTQTPKHLITATGQRVTLRCSPRSGDLSVYWYQQSLDQGLQFLIQYYNGEERAKGNILERFSAQQFPDLHSELNLSSLELGDSALYFCASSAAGGRAKNIQYFGAGTRLSVL.

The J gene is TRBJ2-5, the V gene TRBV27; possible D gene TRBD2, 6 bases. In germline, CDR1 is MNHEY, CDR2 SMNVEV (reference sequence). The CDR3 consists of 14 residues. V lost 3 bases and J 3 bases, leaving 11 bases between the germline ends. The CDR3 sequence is CASSLSGRKETQYF. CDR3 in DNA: TGTGCCAGCAGTTTGAGCGGGCGGAAAGAGACCCAGTACTTC.

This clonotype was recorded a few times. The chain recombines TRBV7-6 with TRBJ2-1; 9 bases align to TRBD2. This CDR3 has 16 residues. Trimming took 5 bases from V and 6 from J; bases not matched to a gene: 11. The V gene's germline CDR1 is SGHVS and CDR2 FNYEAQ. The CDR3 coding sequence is TGTGCCAGCAGCCCTCCGGGTGAGCGGGAGGTCAATGAGCAGTTCTTC. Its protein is CASSPPGEREVNEQFF.

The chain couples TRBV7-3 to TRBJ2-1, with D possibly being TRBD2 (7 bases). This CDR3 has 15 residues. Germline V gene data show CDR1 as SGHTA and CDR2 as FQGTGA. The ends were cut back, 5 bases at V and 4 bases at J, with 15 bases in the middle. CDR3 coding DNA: TGTGCCAGCAGCCCTGGGGGGGGCCGTTACAATGAGCAGTTCTTC. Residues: CASSPGGGRYNEQFF.

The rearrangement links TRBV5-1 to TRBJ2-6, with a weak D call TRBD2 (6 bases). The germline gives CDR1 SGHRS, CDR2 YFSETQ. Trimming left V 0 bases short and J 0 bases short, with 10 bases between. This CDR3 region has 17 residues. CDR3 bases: TGCGCCAGCAGCTTGGATGTCGGGAGCTCTGGGGCCAACGTCCTGACTTTC. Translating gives CASSLDVGSSGANVLTF.

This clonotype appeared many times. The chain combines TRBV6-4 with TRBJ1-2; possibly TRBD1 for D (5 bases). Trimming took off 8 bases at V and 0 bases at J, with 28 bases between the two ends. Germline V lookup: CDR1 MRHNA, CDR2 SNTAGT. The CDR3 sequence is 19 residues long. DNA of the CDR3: TGTGCCAGCGACTGGCAGGGACGGGGTTTGCATCTGGCTAACTATGGCTACACCTTC. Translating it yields CASDWQGRGLHLANYGYTF.

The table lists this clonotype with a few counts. The CDR3 region is CARGLAGGVEQFF. DNA for the CDR3: TGTGCCAGGGGACTAGCGGGAGGGGTTGAGCAGTTCTTC. This chain links TRBV2 with TRBJ2-1, with 16 bases fitting TRBD2. Losses at the gene ends were 9 bases for V and 9 bases for J; bases not matched to a gene: 2. Germline V gene data show CDR1 as SNHLY and CDR2 as FYNNEI. The CDR3 is 13 residues long.

CDR3 amino acids: CATSPFRGGRMAYNEQFF. In DNA, the CDR3 is TGTGCCACCAGCCCTTTCCGCGGGGGGCGGATGGCCTACAATGAGCAGTTCTTC. The chain joins TRBV15 to TRBJ2-1, with 8 bases lining up with TRBD2. This CDR3 comprises 18 residues. The ends lost 5 bases at V and 2 bases at J; junction bases unmatched: 14. The germline gives CDR1 LNHNV, CDR2 YYDKDF (reference sequence). Filled out from reference TRBV15 and TRBJ2-1, the complete variable domain reads DAMVIQNPRYQVTQFGKPVTLSCSQTLNHNVMYWYQQKSSQAPKLLFHYYDKDFNNEADTPDNFQSRRPNTSFCFLDIRSPGLGDTAMYLCATSPFRGGRMAYNEQFFGPGTRLTVL.

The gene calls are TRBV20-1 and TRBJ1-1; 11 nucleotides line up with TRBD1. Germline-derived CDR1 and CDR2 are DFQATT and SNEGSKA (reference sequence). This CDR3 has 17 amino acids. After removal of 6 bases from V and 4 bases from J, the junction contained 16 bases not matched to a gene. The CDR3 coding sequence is TGCAGTGCCATCCTGCGGACAGGGGGCGAGGGTAGCACTGAAGCTTTCTTT. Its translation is CSAILRTGGEGSTEAFF.

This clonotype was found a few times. The CDR3 DNA follows: TGTGCCAGCAGTATCATGAACGAGCAGTACTTC. The encoded protein is CASSIMNEQYF. The rearrangement links TRBV5-5 to TRBJ2-7; D ambiguous. The CDR3 consists of 11 residues. CDR1 is SGHKS, CDR2 YYEKEE, per germline (reference sequence). V lost 5 bases, J lost 5 bases, and 8 bases lay in between.

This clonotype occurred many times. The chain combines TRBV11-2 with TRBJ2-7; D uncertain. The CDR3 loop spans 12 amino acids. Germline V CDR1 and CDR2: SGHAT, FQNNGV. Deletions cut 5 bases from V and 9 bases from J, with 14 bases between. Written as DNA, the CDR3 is TGTGCCAGCAGCCTCCGGACCGCGCGGCAGTACTTC. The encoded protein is CASSLRTARQYF.

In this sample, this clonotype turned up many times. The CDR3: CAHRRTGPNNEQFF. DNA for the CDR3: TGTGCCCATCGTAGGACAGGGCCAAACAATGAGCAGTTCTTC. This chain uses TRBV10-3 with TRBJ2-1, with 8 bases identical to TRBD1. CDR1 is ENHRY, CDR2 SYGVKD, per germline. This CDR3 has 14 amino acids. The ends lost 11 bases at V and 5 bases at J; junction bases unmatched: 11.

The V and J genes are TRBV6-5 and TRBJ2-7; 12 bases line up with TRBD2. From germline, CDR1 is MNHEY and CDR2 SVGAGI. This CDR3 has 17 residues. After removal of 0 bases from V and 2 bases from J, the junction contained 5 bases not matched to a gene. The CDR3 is CASSYSKGLAGPYEQYF. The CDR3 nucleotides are TGTGCCAGCAGTTACTCGAAGGGACTAGCGGGTCCCTACGAGCAGTACTTC.

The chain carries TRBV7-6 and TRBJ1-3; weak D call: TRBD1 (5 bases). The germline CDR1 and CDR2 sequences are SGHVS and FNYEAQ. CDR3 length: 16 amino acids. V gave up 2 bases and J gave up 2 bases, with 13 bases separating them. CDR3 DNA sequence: TGTGCCAGCAGCTTATTCCCGGGGCAGGCTGGAAACACCATATATTTT. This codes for CASSLFPGQAGNTIYF.

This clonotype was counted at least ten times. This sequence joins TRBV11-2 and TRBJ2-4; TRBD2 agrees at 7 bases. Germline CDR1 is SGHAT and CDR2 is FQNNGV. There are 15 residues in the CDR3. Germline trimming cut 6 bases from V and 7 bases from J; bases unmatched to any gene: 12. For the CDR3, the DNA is TGTGCCAGCAGTCTCGGAGGGCAGGGAGGGAACATTCAGTACTTC. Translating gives CASSLGGQGGNIQYF.

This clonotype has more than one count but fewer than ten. The CDR3 DNA sequence: TGTGCCAGCAGTCTAAGGCGGGAGGGTGTCGCTTTGCTGGATACGCAGTATTTT. Encoded protein: CASSLRREGVALLDTQYF. This rearrangement joins TRBV25-1 to TRBJ2-3; 9 bases map to TRBD2. Germline CDR1 MGHDK, CDR2 SYGVNS. V was pared by 5 bases and J by 6 bases, with 18 bases of the junction left unmatched. The CDR3 has 18 amino acids.

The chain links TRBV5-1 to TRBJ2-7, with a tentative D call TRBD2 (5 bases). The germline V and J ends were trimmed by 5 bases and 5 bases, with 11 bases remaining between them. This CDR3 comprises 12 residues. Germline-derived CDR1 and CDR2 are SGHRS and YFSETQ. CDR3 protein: CASSSDGDEQYF. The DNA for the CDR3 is TGCGCCAGCAGTTCGGACGGGGACGAGCAGTACTTC.

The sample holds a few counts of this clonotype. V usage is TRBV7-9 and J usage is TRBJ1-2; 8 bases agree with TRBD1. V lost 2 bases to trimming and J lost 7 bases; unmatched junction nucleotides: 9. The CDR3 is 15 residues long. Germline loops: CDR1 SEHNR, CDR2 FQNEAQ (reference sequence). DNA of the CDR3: TGTGCCAGCAGCTTACTCCCAGGACAGGGACGTGGCTACACCTTC. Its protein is CASSLLPGQGRGYTF.

The CDR3 nucleotides are TGTGCCAGCAGCGGAACACAGGGGGCGGGCTCCGGGGAGCTGTTTTTT. It is translated as CASSGTQGAGSGELFF. V gene TRBV7-9 combines with J gene TRBJ2-2, with 9 bases aligning to TRBD1. CDR1 and CDR2 from the germline V gene are SEHNR and FQNEAQ (reference sequence). This CDR3 contains 16 residues. J lost 6 bases, V lost 5 bases, and 10 bases had no gene match.

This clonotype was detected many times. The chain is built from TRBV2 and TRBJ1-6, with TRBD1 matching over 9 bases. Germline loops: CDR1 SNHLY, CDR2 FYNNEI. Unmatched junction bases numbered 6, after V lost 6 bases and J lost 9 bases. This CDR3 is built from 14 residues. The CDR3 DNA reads TGTGCCAGCAGACCCGACAGGGGGAGTTCACCCCTCCACTTT. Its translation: CASRPDRGSSPLHF.

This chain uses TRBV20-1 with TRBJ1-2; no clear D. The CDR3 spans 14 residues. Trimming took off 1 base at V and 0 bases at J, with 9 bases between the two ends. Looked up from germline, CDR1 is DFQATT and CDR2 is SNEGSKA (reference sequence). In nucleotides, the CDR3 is TGCAGTGCTAGAGGACAAAAGACTAACTATGGCTACACCTTC. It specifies CSARGQKTNYGYTF.

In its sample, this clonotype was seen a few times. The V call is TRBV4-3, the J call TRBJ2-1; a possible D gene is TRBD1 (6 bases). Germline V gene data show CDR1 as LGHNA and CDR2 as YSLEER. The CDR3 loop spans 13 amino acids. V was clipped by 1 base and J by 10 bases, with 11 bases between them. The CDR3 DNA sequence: TGCGCCAGCAGCCAAGTTCCCAGGGGAGAGCAGTTCTTC. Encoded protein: CASSQVPRGEQFF.

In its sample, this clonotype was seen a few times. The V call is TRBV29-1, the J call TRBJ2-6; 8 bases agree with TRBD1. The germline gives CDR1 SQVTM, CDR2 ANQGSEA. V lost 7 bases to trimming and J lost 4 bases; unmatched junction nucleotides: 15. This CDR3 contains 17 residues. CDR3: CSGRDRLFLSGANVLTF. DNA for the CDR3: TGCAGCGGGCGGGACAGGCTATTTCTTTCCGGGGCCAACGTCCTGACTTTC.

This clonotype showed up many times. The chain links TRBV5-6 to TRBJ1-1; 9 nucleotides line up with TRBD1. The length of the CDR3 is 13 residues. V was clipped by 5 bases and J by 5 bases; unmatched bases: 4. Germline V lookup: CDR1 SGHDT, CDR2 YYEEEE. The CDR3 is CASSWDRVTEAFF. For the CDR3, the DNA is TGTGCCAGCAGTTGGGACAGGGTGACTGAAGCTTTCTTT.